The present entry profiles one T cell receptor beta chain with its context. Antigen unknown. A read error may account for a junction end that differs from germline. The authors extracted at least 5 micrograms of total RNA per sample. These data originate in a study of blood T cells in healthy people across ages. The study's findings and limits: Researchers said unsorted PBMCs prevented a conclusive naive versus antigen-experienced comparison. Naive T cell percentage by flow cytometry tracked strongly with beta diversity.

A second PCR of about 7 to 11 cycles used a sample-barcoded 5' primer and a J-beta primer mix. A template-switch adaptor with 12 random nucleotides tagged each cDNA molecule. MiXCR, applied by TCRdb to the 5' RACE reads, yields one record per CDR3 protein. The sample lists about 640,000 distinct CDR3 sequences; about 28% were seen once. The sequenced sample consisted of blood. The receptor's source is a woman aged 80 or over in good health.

The CDR3, as DNA: TGTGCCACCTATACAGCCACCCCCTTTCGCGGTGGCTATGGCCACACCTTC. Residues: CATYTATPFRGGYGHTF. The J gene is TRBJ1-2, the V gene TRBV6-1, with D uncertain. The CDR3 totals 17 residues. Germline CDR1 is MNHNS and CDR2 is SASEGT.